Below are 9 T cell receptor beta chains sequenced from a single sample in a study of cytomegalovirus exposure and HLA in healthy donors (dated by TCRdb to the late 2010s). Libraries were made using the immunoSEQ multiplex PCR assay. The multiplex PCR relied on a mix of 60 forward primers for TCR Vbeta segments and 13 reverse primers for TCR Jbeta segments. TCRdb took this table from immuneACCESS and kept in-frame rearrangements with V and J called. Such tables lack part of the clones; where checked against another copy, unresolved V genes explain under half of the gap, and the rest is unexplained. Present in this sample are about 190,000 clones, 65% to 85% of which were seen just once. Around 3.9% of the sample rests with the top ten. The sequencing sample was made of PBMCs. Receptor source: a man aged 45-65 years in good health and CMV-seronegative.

CDR3 in DNA: TGCGCCAGCAGCCCCCTTGGACAGGGAGGCAATCAGCCCCAGCATTTT. This codes for CASSPLGQGGNQPQHF. This chain connects TRBV4-1 to TRBJ1-5, with 8 bases aligning to TRBD1. V lost 4 bases, J lost 2 bases, and 7 bases stayed unmatched. In germline, CDR1 is MGHRA, CDR2 YSYEKL. CDR3 size: 16 residues.

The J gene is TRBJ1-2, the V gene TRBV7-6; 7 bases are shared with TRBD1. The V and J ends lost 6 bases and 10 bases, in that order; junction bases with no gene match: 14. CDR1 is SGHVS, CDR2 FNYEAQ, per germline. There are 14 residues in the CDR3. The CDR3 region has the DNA TGTGCCAGCAGTCCCTCGACAGGGTCCCCCTCCTACACCTTC. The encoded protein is CASSPSTGSPSYTF.

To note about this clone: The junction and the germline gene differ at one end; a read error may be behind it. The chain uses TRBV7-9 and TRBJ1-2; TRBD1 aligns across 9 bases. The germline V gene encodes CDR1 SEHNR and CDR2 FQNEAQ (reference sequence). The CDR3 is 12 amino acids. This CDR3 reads CSSSLGQGRNTF. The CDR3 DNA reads TGTTCCAGCAGCCTCGGACAGGGGAGGAACACCTTC.

This CDR3 reads CASRRASNQPQHF. In DNA, the CDR3 is TGTGCCAGCAGGAGAGCAAGCAATCAGCCCCAGCATTTT. V and J are TRBV6-6 and TRBJ1-5; D not resolved. From germline, CDR1 is MNHNY and CDR2 SVGAGI (reference sequence). The CDR3 totals 13 residues. Trimming removed 6 bases at V and 1 base at J, with 7 bases between.

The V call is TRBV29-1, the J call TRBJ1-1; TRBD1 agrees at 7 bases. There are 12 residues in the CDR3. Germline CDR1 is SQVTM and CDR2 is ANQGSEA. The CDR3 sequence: CIAGGSNTEAFF. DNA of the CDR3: TGCATCGCAGGGGGGTCGAACACTGAAGCTTTCTTT.

Here the CDR3 DNA reads TGCGCCAGCAGTGAGCCCCGCTACGAGCAGTACTTC. Its protein product is CASSEPRYEQYF. The chain has TRBV10-2 and TRBJ2-7; D not resolved. Germline V lookup: CDR1 WSHSY, CDR2 SAAADI. V was shortened by 2 bases and J by 3 bases, with 5 bases between the two germline ends. The CDR3 has 12 amino acids.

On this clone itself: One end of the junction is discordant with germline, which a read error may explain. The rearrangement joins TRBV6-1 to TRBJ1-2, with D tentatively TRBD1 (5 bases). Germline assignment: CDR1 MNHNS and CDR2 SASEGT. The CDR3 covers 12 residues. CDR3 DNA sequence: TGTGCCAGCAGGGAAGACAGTTATGGCTACACCTTC. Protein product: CASREDSYGYTF.

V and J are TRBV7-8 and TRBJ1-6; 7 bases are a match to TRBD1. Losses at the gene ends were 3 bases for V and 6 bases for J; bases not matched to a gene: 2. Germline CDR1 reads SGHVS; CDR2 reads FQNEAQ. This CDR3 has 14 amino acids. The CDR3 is CASSFRGINSPLHF. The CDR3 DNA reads TGTGCCAGCAGCTTCAGGGGGATTAATTCACCCCTCCACTTT.

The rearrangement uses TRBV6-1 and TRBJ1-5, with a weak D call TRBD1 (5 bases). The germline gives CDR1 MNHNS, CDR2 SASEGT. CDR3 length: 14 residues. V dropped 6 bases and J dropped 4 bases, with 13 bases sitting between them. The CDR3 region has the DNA TGTGCCAGCAGGTCGGGGGGGGGAAATCAGCCCCAGCATTTT. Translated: CASRSGGGNQPQHF.